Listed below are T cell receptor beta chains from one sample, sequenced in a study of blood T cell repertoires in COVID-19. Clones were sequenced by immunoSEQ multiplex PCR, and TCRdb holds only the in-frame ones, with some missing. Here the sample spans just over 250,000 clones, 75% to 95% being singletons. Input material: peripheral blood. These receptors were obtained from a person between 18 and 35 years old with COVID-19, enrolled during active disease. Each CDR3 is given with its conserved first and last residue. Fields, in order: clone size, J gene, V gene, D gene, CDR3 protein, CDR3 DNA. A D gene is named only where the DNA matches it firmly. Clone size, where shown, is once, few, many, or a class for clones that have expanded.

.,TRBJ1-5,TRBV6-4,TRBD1,CAIRRTGDQPQHF,TGTGCCATCAGACGGACAGGCGATCAGCCCCAGCATTTT
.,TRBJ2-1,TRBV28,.,CASSRRVEQFF,TGTGCCAGCAGTAGACGGGTTGAGCAGTTCTTC
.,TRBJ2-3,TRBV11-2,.,CASGDPRGPNPYTDTQYF,TGTGCCAGCGGCGATCCCAGGGGACCTAATCCATACACAGATACGCAGTATTTT
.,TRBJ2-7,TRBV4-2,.,CASRPGTSSYEQYF,TGTGCCAGCAGACCCGGGACAAGCTCCTACGAGCAGTACTTC
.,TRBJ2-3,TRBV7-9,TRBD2,CASSPSSGRAWDTQYF,TGTGCCAGCAGCCCATCTAGCGGGAGGGCCTGGGATACGCAGTATTTT
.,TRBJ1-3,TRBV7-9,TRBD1,CASSSGQEASGNTIYF,TGTGCCAGCAGCTCCGGACAGGAGGCCTCTGGAAACACCATATATTTT
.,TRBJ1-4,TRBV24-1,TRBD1,CATSDSSTGDNEKLFF,TGTGCCACCAGTGATAGTTCGACAGGGGATAATGAAAAACTGTTTTTT
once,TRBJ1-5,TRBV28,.,CASLDSSAGAQHF,TGTGCCAGCCTGGACAGTTCTGCAGGAGCCCAGCATTTT
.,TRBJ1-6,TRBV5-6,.,CASSLWRGEVPLHF,TGTGCCAGCAGCTTGTGGCGGGGAGAGGTCCCCCTCCACTTT
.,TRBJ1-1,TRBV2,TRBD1,CASQGGSTEAFF,TGTGCCAGCCAGGGGGGAAGCACTGAAGCTTTCTTT
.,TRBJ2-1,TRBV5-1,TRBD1,CASSLTGGFNNEQFF,TGCGCCAGCAGCCTCACAGGGGGCTTTAACAATGAGCAGTTCTTC
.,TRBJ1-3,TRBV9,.,CASSQQGAGNTIYF,TGTGCCAGCAGCCAACAGGGTGCTGGAAACACCATATATTTT
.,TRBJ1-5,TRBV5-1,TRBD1,CASSSGDSGNQPQHF,TGCGCCAGCAGCTCGGGGGACAGTGGCAATCAGCCCCAGCATTTT
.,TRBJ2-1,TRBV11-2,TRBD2,CASSRGGDEQFF,TGTGCCAGCAGCCGGGGGGGAGATGAGCAGTTCTTC
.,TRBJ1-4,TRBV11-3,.,CASSSSRIANEKLFF,TGTGCCAGCAGCTCATCGAGGATCGCTAATGAAAAACTGTTTTTT
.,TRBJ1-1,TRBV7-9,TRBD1,CASTRFQGANTEAFF,TGTGCCAGCACTCGCTTCCAGGGGGCGAACACTGAAGCTTTCTTT
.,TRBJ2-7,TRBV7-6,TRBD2,CASSPVLAGGAYEQYF,TGTGCCAGCAGCCCGGTTCTAGCGGGAGGTGCCTACGAGCAGTACTTC
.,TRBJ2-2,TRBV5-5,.,CASSHYTGELFF,TGTGCCAGCAGCCACTACACCGGGGAGCTGTTTTTT
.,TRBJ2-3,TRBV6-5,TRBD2,CASSLGGRVSTDTQYF,TGTGCCAGCAGTTTGGGAGGGAGGGTTAGCACAGATACGCAGTATTTT
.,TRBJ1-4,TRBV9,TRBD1,CASSPRQGAGEKLFF,TGTGCCAGCAGCCCCCGACAGGGGGCGGGGGAAAAACTGTTTTTT
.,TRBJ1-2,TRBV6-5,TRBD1,CASSTPTGSYGYTF,TGTGCCAGCAGTACACCGACAGGGAGTTATGGCTACACCTTC
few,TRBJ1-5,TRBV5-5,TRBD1,CASSAGQGHQPQHF,TGTGCCAGCAGCGCCGGACAGGGACATCAGCCCCAGCATTTT
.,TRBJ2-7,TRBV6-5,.,CASSYSPGSSYEQYF,TGTGCCAGCAGTTACTCGCCAGGTAGCTCCTACGAGCAGTACTTC
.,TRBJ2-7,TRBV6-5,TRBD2,CASSRAGGTYEQYF,TGTGCCAGCAGTAGAGCGGGAGGGACCTACGAGCAGTACTTC
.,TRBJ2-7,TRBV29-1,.,CSVGGRELEQYF,TGCAGCGTTGGGGGCAGGGAACTCGAGCAGTACTTC
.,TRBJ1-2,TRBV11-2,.,CASSLEFGRVGYGYTF,TGTGCCAGCAGCTTAGAATTCGGCAGGGTGGGCTATGGCTACACCTTC
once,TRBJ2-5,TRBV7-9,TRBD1,CASSLAGGGEETQYF,TGTGCCAGCAGCTTGGCAGGGGGCGGGGAAGAGACCCAGTACTTC
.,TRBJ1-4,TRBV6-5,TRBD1,CASSSQGAMGEKLFF,TGTGCCAGCAGTTCTCAGGGGGCGATGGGTGAAAAACTGTTTTTT
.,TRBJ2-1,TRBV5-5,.,CASSLAVRTSSYNEQFF,TGTGCCAGCAGCTTGGCTGTCCGGACAAGCTCCTACAATGAGCAGTTCTTC
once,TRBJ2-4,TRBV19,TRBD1,CASSMPGQGEAKNIQYF,TGTGCCAGTAGTATGCCGGGACAGGGAGAGGCCAAAAACATTCAGTACTTC
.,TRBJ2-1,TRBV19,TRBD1,CASRRGGDEQFF,TGTGCCAGTAGACGAGGGGGCGATGAGCAGTTCTTC
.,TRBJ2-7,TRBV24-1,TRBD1,CATSDFRDSNEQYF,TGTGCCACCAGTGATTTCCGGGACAGCAACGAGCAGTACTTC
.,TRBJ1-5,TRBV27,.,CASSLSGFNQPQHF,TGTGCCAGCAGTTTATCCGGTTTCAATCAGCCCCAGCATTTT
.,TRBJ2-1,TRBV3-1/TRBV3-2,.,CASSPIKEQGLRGDYNEQFF,TGTGCCAGCAGCCCAATTAAAGAACAGGGGCTACGCGGGGACTACAATGAGCAGTTCTTC
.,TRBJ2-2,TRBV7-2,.,CASSLERSTGELFF,TGTGCCAGCAGCTTAGAACGGTCCACCGGGGAGCTGTTTTTT
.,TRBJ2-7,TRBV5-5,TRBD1,CASSPRESGTGFYEQYF,TGTGCCAGCAGCCCCCGTGAGTCCGGGACAGGGTTCTACGAGCAGTACTTC
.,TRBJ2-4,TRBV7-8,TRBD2,CASSPFGGAAEAGIQYF,TGTGCCAGCAGCCCTTTCGGTGGAGCGGCCGAAGCGGGGATTCAGTACTTC
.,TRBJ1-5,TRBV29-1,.,CSVETGYNQPQHF,TGCAGCGTTGAGACAGGCTACAATCAGCCCCAGCATTTT
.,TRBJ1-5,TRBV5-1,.,CASSLGDGNQPQHF,TGCGCCAGCAGCTTGGGTGACGGGAATCAGCCCCAGCATTTT
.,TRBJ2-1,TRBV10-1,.,CASSVGRTNEQFF,TGCGCCAGCAGTGTAGGGAGAACCAATGAGCAGTTCTTC
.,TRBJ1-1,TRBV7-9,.,CASSLPSGGLEAFF,TGTGCCAGCAGCCTACCCTCGGGGGGCCTTGAAGCTTTCTTT
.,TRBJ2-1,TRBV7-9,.,CASSSAASEQFF,TGTGCCAGCAGCTCAGCCGCTAGCGAGCAGTTCTTC
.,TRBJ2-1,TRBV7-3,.,CASSLTAGRNNEQFF,TGTGCCAGCAGCTTAACCGCGGGAAGGAACAATGAGCAGTTCTTC
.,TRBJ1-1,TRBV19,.,CASSIANGKEAFF,TGTGCCAGTAGTATCGCCAACGGGAAGGAAGCTTTCTTT
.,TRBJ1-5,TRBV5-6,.,CASSLASESNQPQHF,TGTGCCAGCAGCTTGGCCTCAGAAAGCAATCAGCCCCAGCATTTT
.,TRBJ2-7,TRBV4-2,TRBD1,CASSLYHRGPTEEQYF,TGTGCCAGCAGCCTCTACCACAGGGGGCCTACGGAGGAGCAGTACTTC
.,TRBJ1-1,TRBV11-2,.,CASSLLRTEAFF,TGTGCCAGCAGCCTTCTGAGGACTGAAGCTTTCTTT
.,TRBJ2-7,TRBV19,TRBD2,CASSPQAGAYEQYF,TGTGCCAGTAGTCCCCAAGCGGGAGCCTACGAGCAGTACTTC
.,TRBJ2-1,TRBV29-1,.,CSVLDASYNEQFF,TGCAGCGTCCTAGACGCTTCGTACAATGAGCAGTTCTTC
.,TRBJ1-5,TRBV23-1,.,CASIARRRGVNQPQHF,TGCGCCAGCATCGCACGTCGGAGGGGTGTCAATCAGCCCCAGCATTTT
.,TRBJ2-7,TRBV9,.,CASSVAQDYPYEQYF,TGTGCCAGCAGCGTAGCGCAGGACTACCCCTACGAGCAGTACTTC
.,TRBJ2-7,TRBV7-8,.,CASSLGVAEEVYEQYF,TGTGCCAGCAGCTTAGGAGTAGCGGAAGAAGTCTACGAGCAGTACTTC
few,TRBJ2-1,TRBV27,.,CASSLSPGVEQFF,TGTGCCAGCAGTTTATCGCCAGGGGTCGAGCAGTTCTTC
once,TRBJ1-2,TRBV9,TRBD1,CASSVATPGRTGEGGYTF,TGTGCCAGCAGCGTAGCTACACCCGGACGGACAGGGGAGGGTGGCTACACCTTC
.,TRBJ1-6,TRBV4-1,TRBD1,CASSLLPGQVNSPLHF,TGCGCCAGCAGCCTACTCCCGGGACAGGTTAATTCACCCCTCCACTTT
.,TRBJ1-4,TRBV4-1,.,CASSHTDRRWGEKLFF,TGCGCCAGCAGCCACACGGACCGGAGGTGGGGTGAAAAACTGTTTTTT
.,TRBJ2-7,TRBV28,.,CASKDSSYEQYF,TGTGCCAGCAAGGACAGTTCCTACGAGCAGTACTTC
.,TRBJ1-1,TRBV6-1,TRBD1,CASSDRQGTSEAFF,TGTGCCAGCAGTGACAGACAGGGGACGAGTGAAGCTTTCTTT
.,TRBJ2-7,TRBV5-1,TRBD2,CASSSLAGSSYEQYF,TGCGCCAGCAGCTCACTAGCGGGGAGCTCCTACGAGCAGTACTTC
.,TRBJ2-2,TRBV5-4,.,CASSSLQGHTGELFF,TGTGCCAGCAGCTCCCTACAGGGTCACACCGGGGAGCTGTTTTTT